The present T cell receptor (beta chain) was sequenced within a study of shared clonotypes between healthy human individuals. Findings and limits, study-wide: The study generally estimated greater richness for naive than memory subsets.

The deep-level immunoSEQ assay was used. The assay was immunoSEQ multiplex PCR, and TCRdb's table has in-frame clones only and misses some. The repertoire holds around 620,000 clones, with around 95% as singletons. Positive CCR7 selection of CD45RO-negative cells yielded the naive CD8 cells, and terminally differentiated effector memory CD45RA+ cells were excluded. A word on this clone: Its target is unknown.

This clonotype was sampled from a woman in her 30s in good health. The specimen sequenced was naive CD8+ T cells sorted from blood.

For the CDR3, the DNA is TGTGCCAGCAGTTTATCGATTAGGGGTGGGACGAACTATGGCTACACCTTC. Translated, it gives CASSLSIRGGTNYGYTF. This chain links TRBV27 with TRBJ1-2; D is possibly TRBD1 (5 bases). The germline CDR1 and CDR2 sequences are MNHEY and SMNVEV (reference sequence). V was shortened by 0 bases and J by 2 bases, with 16 bases between the two germline ends. This CDR3 contains 17 residues.